This T cell receptor (beta chain) was recorded in a study of blood T cells in healthy people across ages. A J-beta primer mix and a sample-barcoded 5' primer were used in a second PCR of roughly 6 to 11 cycles. One entry per CDR3 protein results from TCRdb running MiXCR on the 5' RACE reads. The table has around 800,000 distinct CDR3 sequences, approximately 55% seen once. The clonotype comes from a man older than 75 in good health. The sample was blood.

The CDR3 DNA is TGTGCCAGCAGTTACCTCCTGGACTTCTACAATGAGCAGTTCTTC. Encoded protein: CASSYLLDFYNEQFF. This rearrangement joins TRBV6-2 or TRBV6-3 to TRBJ2-1; possibly TRBD2 for D (5 bases). There are 15 residues in the CDR3. Germline V gives CDR1 MNHEY, CDR2 SVGEGT. Trimming stripped 2 bases from V and 3 bases from J, with 11 bases between.